One and the same sample provided the 30 T cell receptor beta chains below, sequenced in a study of beta chain features in type 1 diabetes. Overall study results and limits: Researchers report that Type 1 diabetes patients had moderately but significantly shorter TCRB CDR3s across all four CD4+ subsets.

The sequenced template was cDNA made from the entire isolated RNA. Repertoires were generated with immunoSEQ multiplex PCR, while TCRdb's copy carries only in-frame clones and drops some. This table holds about 710,000 clones, roughly 13% found once. No antigen is known for these receptors. Specimen: naive CD4+ T cells from blood. The receptors derive from a man between 18 and 35 years old with type 1 diabetes.

The rearrangement links TRBV18 to TRBJ2-7; perhaps TRBD2 as D (5 bases). The CDR3 has 15 residues. Germline V lookup: CDR1 KGHSH, CDR2 LQKENI. V dropped 6 bases and J dropped 4 bases, with 19 bases sitting between them. CDR3 nucleotide sequence: TGTGCCAGCTCCCTAGGAGAGGGTGTTATATACGAGCAGTACTTC. Its protein product is CASSLGEGVIYEQYF.

The V gene is TRBV11-2, the J gene TRBJ2-1; D is uncertain. The germline V gene encodes CDR1 SGHAT and CDR2 FQNNGV. This CDR3 spans 14 amino acids. Trimming removed 0 bases from V and 5 bases from J, with 8 bases in between. The CDR3 sequence: CASSLDRPHNEQFF. CDR3 in DNA: TGTGCCAGCAGCTTAGACCGGCCCCACAATGAGCAGTTCTTC.

This clone was picked up a small number of times. Written as DNA, the CDR3 is TGCGCCAGCAGCCCTAGTGGGGCGGGAAGCACAGATACGCAGTATTTT. Translation: CASSPSGAGSTDTQYF. This chain uses TRBV5-1 with TRBJ2-3, with D perhaps matching TRBD2 (6 bases). Deletions cut 4 bases from V and 0 bases from J, with 15 bases between. The CDR3 runs 16 residues. Germline CDR1 reads SGHRS; CDR2 reads YFSETQ.

This clone appeared a few times. The rearrangement links TRBV2 to TRBJ2-2; a possible D gene is TRBD1 (6 bases). This CDR3 has 14 residues. Between the trimmed V and J ends, which lost 9 bases and 5 bases, there was a span of 16 bases. Looked up from germline, CDR1 is SNHLY and CDR2 is FYNNEI. DNA for the CDR3: TGTGCCAGTTTCAGGACAGTTTTGACCGGGGAGCTGTTTTTT. Amino acid sequence: CASFRTVLTGELFF.

The chain uses TRBV6-5 and TRBJ1-1; 9 nucleotides line up with TRBD1. V was clipped by 2 bases and J by 4 bases; unmatched bases: 2. The CDR3 loop spans 14 amino acids. Germline CDR1 MNHEY, CDR2 SVGAGI. CDR3 sequence (DNA): TGTGCCAGCAGTTACGACAGGGGGATCACTGAAGCTTTCTTT. Its translation is CASSYDRGITEAFF.

The chain links TRBV5-1 to TRBJ2-1; 12 bases are a match to TRBD2. Looked up from germline, CDR1 is SGHRS and CDR2 is YFSETQ. This CDR3 region has 16 residues. With V trimmed by 2 bases and J by 7 bases, 7 bases remained unmatched. CDR3 region: CASSFSGTSGQNEQFF. The CDR3 coding sequence is TGCGCCAGCAGCTTTTCCGGGACTAGCGGGCAAAATGAGCAGTTCTTC.

This clone has more than one count but fewer than ten. This chain uses TRBV2 with TRBJ2-3; the D gene is possibly TRBD1 (6 bases). The CDR3 covers 15 residues. Germline loops: CDR1 SNHLY, CDR2 FYNNEI. Trimming stripped 6 bases from V and 3 bases from J, with 16 bases between. The CDR3 sequence is CASRSLVGATDTQYF. The CDR3, as DNA: TGTGCCAGCAGGAGCTTGGTGGGGGCGACAGATACGCAGTATTTT.

This clone was counted a few times. This rearrangement joins TRBV14 to TRBJ2-3, with 9 bases matching TRBD1. This CDR3 comprises 16 residues. J lost 0 bases, V lost 5 bases, and 6 bases had no gene match. Germline CDR1 SGHDN, CDR2 FVKESK. The CDR3 DNA sequence: TGTGCCAGCAGCGACGGACAGGGGTATAGCACAGATACGCAGTATTTT. It encodes CASSDGQGYSTDTQYF.

In nucleotides, the CDR3 is TGTGCCAGCAGTTTAGTTGGGACAGGGCCTAGGGTACTGTTCTTC. Protein product: CASSLVGTGPRVLFF. The chain combines TRBV27 with TRBJ2-1; TRBD1 agrees at 9 bases. The V gene end was trimmed by 2 bases and the J gene end by 15 bases; junction bases not matched to a gene: 14. The CDR3 runs 15 residues. Germline-derived CDR1 and CDR2 are MNHEY and SMNVEV (reference sequence).

The chain recombines TRBV6-6 with TRBJ2-5; TRBD1 matches at 10 bases. Unmatched junction bases numbered 5, after V lost 6 bases and J lost 1 base. The germline V gene encodes CDR1 MNHNY and CDR2 SVGAGI (reference sequence). The CDR3 consists of 15 residues. The CDR3 sequence is CASSLGQGGQETQYF. In DNA form, the CDR3 reads TGTGCCAGCAGCCTCGGACAGGGGGGCCAAGAGACCCAGTACTTC.

In this sample, this clone turned up a few times. V is TRBV28 and J is TRBJ1-5; no reliable D call. The CDR3 runs to 12 residues. In germline, CDR1 is MDHEN, CDR2 SYDVKM. The V end was cut by 5 bases, the J end by 9 bases, with 11 bases between. CDR3 DNA: TGTGCCAGCAGTCCCAAGCCGTGGCCCCAGCATTTT. It yields the protein CASSPKPWPQHF.

This clone was counted between two and nine times. The rearrangement uses TRBV7-9 and TRBJ2-3; 9 positions agree with TRBD2. The CDR3 is made up of 13 amino acids. Germline V lookup: CDR1 SEHNR, CDR2 FQNEAQ (reference sequence). V was pared by 3 bases and J by 7 bases, with 2 bases of the junction left unmatched. The CDR3 loop reads CASSLTSGYTQYF. The CDR3 DNA follows: TGTGCCAGCAGCTTGACTAGCGGCTATACGCAGTATTTT.

The chain carries TRBV18 and TRBJ1-2; TRBD1 matches at 9 bases. CDR3 size: 15 residues. V lost 0 bases and J lost 4; bases outside the gene matches: 3. Germline values: CDR1 KGHSH, CDR2 LQKENI. This CDR3 reads CASSPPGQGIYGYTF. The CDR3 nucleotides are TGTGCCAGCTCACCACCGGGACAGGGCATCTATGGCTACACCTTC.

This clone was recorded a few times. This chain links TRBV6-6 with TRBJ2-5, with unresolved D. The CDR3 contains 14 residues. V was shortened by 0 bases and J by 4 bases, with 9 bases between the two germline ends. Per the germline V gene, CDR1 is MNHNY and CDR2 is SVGAGI (reference sequence). The CDR3 DNA sequence: TGTGCCAGCAGTTACTCAAGGGTGGTAGAGACCCAGTACTTC. Its translation: CASSYSRVVETQYF.

Of note for this clone: The same CDR3 also results from other DNA sequences found in this sample. The chain's CDR3 is CASSYSDRGYGYTF. CDR3 in DNA: TGTGCCAGCAGTTACTCCGACAGGGGTTATGGCTACACCTTC. This sequence joins TRBV6-5 and TRBJ1-2; 8 bases line up with TRBD1. The CDR3 runs 14 residues. The germline CDR1 and CDR2 sequences are MNHEY and SVGAGI. The V and J ends lost 0 bases and 5 bases, in that order; junction bases with no gene match: 2.

This chain links TRBV5-4 with TRBJ1-1, with D unclear. Trimming removed 3 bases at V and 0 bases at J, with 9 bases between. The CDR3 runs to 14 residues. Germline CDR1 reads SGHNT; CDR2 reads YYREEE (reference sequence). The DNA for the CDR3 is TGTGCCAGCAGCTCCGAGGCGGTGAACACTGAAGCTTTCTTT. Translation gives CASSSEAVNTEAFF.

There are a few counts of this clone. V usage is TRBV6-5 and J usage is TRBJ2-3; no definite D call. This CDR3 is 14 amino acids long. Between the trimmed V and J ends, which lost 0 bases and 0 bases, there was a span of 4 bases. The germline V gene has CDR1 MNHEY and CDR2 SVGAGI. The CDR3 DNA reads TGTGCCAGCAGTTACTCGACCAGCACAGATACGCAGTATTTT. Amino acid sequence: CASSYSTSTDTQYF.

The chain has TRBV11-2 and TRBJ1-5; D is undetermined. The germline CDR1 and CDR2 sequences are SGHAT and FQNNGV. CDR3 length equals 14 residues. V dropped 0 bases and J dropped 6 bases, with 9 bases sitting between them. The CDR3 region has the DNA TGTGCCAGCAGCTTAGAGGGGAAACCTCAGCCCCAGCATTTT. Translating it yields CASSLEGKPQPQHF.

The chain carries TRBV6-5 and TRBJ2-5; D call uncertain. CDR3 length: 15 residues. The germline gives CDR1 MNHEY, CDR2 SVGAGI. V lost 4 bases and J 5 bases, leaving 17 bases between the germline ends. In DNA form, the CDR3 reads TGTGCCAGCAGTTTCAACAGCCTCTCTAGGGAGACCCAGTACTTC. Its translation: CASSFNSLSRETQYF.

This clone was counted between two and nine times. V and J are TRBV7-3 and TRBJ2-3; D assignment may be TRBD1 or TRBD2 (5 bases each). The CDR3 runs to 15 residues. CDR1 and CDR2 from the germline V gene are SGHTA and FQGTGA. Deletions cut 5 bases from V and 0 bases from J, with 12 bases between. This CDR3 is CASSLSGPSTDTQYF. CDR3 DNA: TGTGCCAGCAGCCTATCGGGACCAAGCACAGATACGCAGTATTTT.

This chain links TRBV30 with TRBJ2-7; TRBD1 or TRBD2 may be the D gene (5 bases each). Germline CDR1 GTSNPN, CDR2 SVGIG (reference sequence). Trimming shortened V by 1 base and J by 3 bases, and 13 bases separated the two germline ends. The CDR3 consists of 14 residues. The chain's CDR3 is CAWSARWDVYEQYF. The CDR3 coding sequence is TGTGCCTGGAGTGCCCGATGGGACGTCTACGAGCAGTACTTC.

The chain recombines TRBV29-1 with TRBJ2-1, with TRBD1 matching 11 bases. The CDR3 extends over 24 amino acids. Germline-derived CDR1 and CDR2 are SQVTM and ANQGSEA. J gave up 3 bases and V 7 bases, and 35 bases lay outside the gene matches. The CDR3 region has the DNA TGCAGCGCCGAAAAAGGGACAGGGGGTAGGACCTTAAATTATTGGAGTATGGGCTACAATGAGCAGTTCTTC. Translation: CSAEKGTGGRTLNYWSMGYNEQFF.

This clone was counted between two and nine times. The J gene is TRBJ2-1, the V gene TRBV18; D gene ambiguous. This CDR3 is 15 amino acids long. Germline lookup yields CDR1 KGHSH and CDR2 LQKENI. V lost 2 bases and J lost 0, with 8 bases in between. CDR3 nucleotides: TGTGCCAGCTCACCAGCCCCAAGCTCCTACAATGAGCAGTTCTTC. It encodes CASSPAPSSYNEQFF.

A word on this clone: This sample includes further DNA sequences coding for the same CDR3. CDR3 sequence: CASSLEDTQYF. CDR3 in DNA: TGCGCCAGCAGCCTAGAAGATACGCAGTATTTT. The chain couples TRBV5-1 to TRBJ2-3; D is ambiguous. Trimming took 4 bases from V and 5 from J, leaving 5 bases between them. This CDR3 has 11 amino acids. CDR1 is SGHRS, CDR2 YFSETQ, per germline.

The chain couples TRBV7-3 to TRBJ2-1; 8 bases are a match to TRBD2. The ends lost 5 bases at V and 9 bases at J; junction bases unmatched: 15. CDR1 is SGHTA, CDR2 FQGTGA, per germline. The CDR3 has 16 residues. The CDR3 region has the DNA TGTGCCAGCAGCCCGCGCGGGGGCGGGAGGAGGGCTGAGCAGTTCTTC. Its protein is CASSPRGGGRRAEQFF.

The chain recombines TRBV30 with TRBJ1-2, with 9 positions matching TRBD1. Germline V lookup: CDR1 GTSNPN, CDR2 SVGIG (reference sequence). This CDR3 region has 14 residues. V trimming: 0 bases; J trimming: 3 bases; junction bases outside the gene matches: 2. The DNA for the CDR3 is TGTGCCTGGAGTGTATGGGACAGGGACTATGGCTACACCTTC. This codes for CAWSVWDRDYGYTF.

This clone was counted a few times. CDR3 region: CAWGTGLPNYGYTF. CDR3 DNA: TGTGCCTGGGGGACAGGCCTTCCTAACTATGGCTACACCTTC. The chain couples TRBV30 to TRBJ1-2, with TRBD1 matching 8 bases. The CDR3 runs to 14 residues. Germline loops: CDR1 GTSNPN, CDR2 SVGIG (reference sequence). The J segment lost 0 bases and the V segment lost 5 bases, leaving 5 bases of the junction unmatched. The full variable domain, completed using reference TRBV30 and TRBJ1-2, is SQTIHQWPATLVQPVGSPLSLECTVEGTSNPNLYWYRQAAGRGLQLLFYSVGIGQISSEVPQNLSASRPQDRQFILSSKKLLLSDSGFYLCAWGTGLPNYGYTFGSGTRLTVV.

This rearrangement joins TRBV30 to TRBJ2-3, with 11 bases that match TRBD2. The CDR3 runs 15 residues. In germline, CDR1 is GTSNPN, CDR2 SVGIG (reference sequence). J lost 6 bases, V lost 3 bases, and 8 bases had no gene match. CDR3 region: CAWSVAGGPADTQYF. The DNA of the CDR3 is TGTGCCTGGAGCGTAGCGGGGGGGCCCGCGGATACGCAGTATTTT.

This clone was recorded a few times. The chain links TRBV29-1 to TRBJ1-5; D is possibly TRBD1 (5 bases). Germline CDR1 SQVTM, CDR2 ANQGSEA. Trimming cost V 7 bases and J 3 bases, with 13 bases left between them. This CDR3 contains 13 residues. The CDR3 loop reads CSASDSHNQPQHF. CDR3 bases: TGCAGCGCCTCCGACAGCCACAATCAGCCCCAGCATTTT.

The chain uses TRBV10-3 and TRBJ2-2; D is possibly TRBD2 (6 bases). Germline CDR1 and CDR2: ENHRY and SYGVKD. CDR3 size: 13 residues. Trimming removed 8 bases at V and 6 bases at J, with 13 bases between. DNA of the CDR3: TGTGCCATCGGCTTTAGCGGAGCCGGGGAGCTGTTTTTT. As protein: CAIGFSGAGELFF.